This T cell receptor (beta chain) comes out of a study of blood T cells in healthy people across ages. Remarks on this clonotype: Its antigen is not known.

Germline V lookup: CDR1 MNHNS, CDR2 SASEGT. The germline V and J ends were trimmed by 7 bases and 6 bases, with 18 bases remaining between them. This CDR3 contains 15 residues. General study results and limits: Researchers deemed the diversity estimates from one million T cells underestimates.

Using a J-beta primer mix together with a sample-barcoded 5' primer, a second PCR was run for about 7 to 12 cycles. MiXCR, applied by TCRdb to the 5' RACE reads, yields one record per CDR3 protein. The sample yields about 570,000 distinct CDR3 sequences, 27% seen once. This chain uses TRBV6-1 with TRBJ1-4; weak D call: TRBD1 (6 bases). Sequencing was carried out using blood. The origin of this receptor is a woman aged 70-85 years in good health. The CDR3 region has the DNA TGTGCCAGCACTCAAGGCTACAGGGAGTATGAAAAACTGTTTTTT. This codes for CASTQGYREYEKLFF.